The TCR beta chain described here comes from a study of lymphopenia after photon versus proton radiotherapy. Regarding the study as a whole: Better survival with proton therapy was suggested as possible, not demonstrated. Post-nadir diversity loss with photons came from oligoclonal expansion, particularly CD8+ Temra cells.

Of note for this clone: Its antigen is not known.

V lost 0 bases to trimming and J lost 5 bases, with 16 bases between them. CDR1 is SQVTM and CDR2 is ANQGSEA in the germline V gene. CDR3 length: 15 residues. TCRdb's copy holds only in-frame clones and misses some; the assay was immunoSEQ multiplex PCR. The table includes about 29,000 clones, about 87% detected once. The origin of this receptor is a woman between 55 and 75 years old with cholangiocarcinoma. Some clones in this sample may be carry-over from other donors' samples. This sequence joins TRBV29-1 and TRBJ1-1, with D perhaps TRBD1 (5 bases). Sample: peripheral blood, taken from a patient treated with proton-based radiotherapy. The CDR3 DNA follows: TGCAGCGTTGAAGATGGGGGAGGGGCAGGGACTGAAGCTTTCTTT. Protein: CSVEDGGGAGTEAFF.